This T cell receptor (beta chain) is from a study of blood T cells in healthy people across ages. Per sample, a minimum of 6.5 million PBMCs were isolated. The extraction recovered at least 5.5 micrograms of total RNA per sample. Alongside a J-beta primer mix, a sample-barcoded 5' primer served in a second PCR lasting about 7 to 12 cycles. TCRdb reprocessed the 5' RACE reads with MiXCR, giving one entry per CDR3 protein. Of roughly 730,000 distinct CDR3 sequences listed, roughly three fifths are singletons. CDR3 length: 13 amino acids. V lost 8 bases and J lost 3, with 17 bases in between. The germline V gene encodes CDR1 DFQATT and CDR2 SNEGSKA (reference sequence).

This chain links TRBV20-1 with TRBJ2-7; D not certain. Sequencing was carried out using blood. The clonotype comes from a man aged 35 to 55 in good health. The CDR3 protein is CSPRSLTFYEQYF. The CDR3 DNA sequence: TGCAGTCCGAGGTCCTTAACCTTCTACGAGCAGTACTTC.